Here is one T cell receptor (beta chain) with its context. Its matching antigen is unknown. The data stem from a study of CD8 T cells in ankylosing spondylitis. TCRdb reprocessed the 5' RACE reads via MiXCR and lists one record per CDR3 protein. The repertoire holds over 700,000 distinct CDR3 sequences, with around 19% as singletons. Overall study findings and caveats: A TCR beta motif made of about 8 highly homologous variants seemed typical of ankylosing spondylitis blood.

The clonotype originates from a male donor with ankylosing spondylitis. The source material was blood, either unsorted or a sorted T cell fraction (not recorded which).

The DNA of the CDR3 is TGCGCCAGCAAATTGGTGAATTCTGGAAACACCATATATTTT. Translating it yields CASKLVNSGNTIYF. The chain employs TRBV5-1 and TRBJ1-3; no reliable D call. The CDR3 is made up of 14 amino acids. Trimming cost V 6 bases and J 1 base, with 11 bases left between them. The germline gives CDR1 SGHRS, CDR2 YFSETQ.